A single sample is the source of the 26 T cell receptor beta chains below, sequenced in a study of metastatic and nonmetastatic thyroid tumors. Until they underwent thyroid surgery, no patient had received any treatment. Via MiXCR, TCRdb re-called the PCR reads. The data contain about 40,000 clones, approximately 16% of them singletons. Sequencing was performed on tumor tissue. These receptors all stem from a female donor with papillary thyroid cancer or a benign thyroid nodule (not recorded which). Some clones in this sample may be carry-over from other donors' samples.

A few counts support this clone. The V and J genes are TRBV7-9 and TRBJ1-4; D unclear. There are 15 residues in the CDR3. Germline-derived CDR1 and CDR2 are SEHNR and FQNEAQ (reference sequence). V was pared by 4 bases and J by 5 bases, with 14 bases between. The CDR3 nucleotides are TGTGCCAGCAGCTACTTAACGGGGAGGAATGAAAAACTGTTTTTT. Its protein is CASSYLTGRNEKLFF.

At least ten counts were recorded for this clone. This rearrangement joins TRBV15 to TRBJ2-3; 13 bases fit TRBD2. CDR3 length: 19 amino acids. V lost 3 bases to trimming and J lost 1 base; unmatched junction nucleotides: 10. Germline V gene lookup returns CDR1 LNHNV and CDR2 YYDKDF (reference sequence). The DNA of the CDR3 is TGTGCCACCAGCAGGGGCGGGACTAGCGGGATTGGGGGCACAGATACGCAGTATTTT. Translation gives CATSRGGTSGIGGTDTQYF.

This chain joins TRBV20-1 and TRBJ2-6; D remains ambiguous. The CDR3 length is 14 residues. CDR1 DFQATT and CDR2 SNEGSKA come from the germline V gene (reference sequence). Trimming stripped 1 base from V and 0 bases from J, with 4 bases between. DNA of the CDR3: TGCAGTGCTAGAGGGGACTCTGGGGCCAACGTCCTGACTTTC. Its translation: CSARGDSGANVLTF.

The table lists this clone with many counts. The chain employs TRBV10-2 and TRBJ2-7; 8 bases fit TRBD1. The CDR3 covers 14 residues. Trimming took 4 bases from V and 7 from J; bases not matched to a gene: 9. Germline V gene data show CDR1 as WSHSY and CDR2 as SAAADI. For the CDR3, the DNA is TGCGCCAGCAGTGCCGGACAGGGTATCGAGGAGCAGTACTTC. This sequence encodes CASSAGQGIEEQYF.

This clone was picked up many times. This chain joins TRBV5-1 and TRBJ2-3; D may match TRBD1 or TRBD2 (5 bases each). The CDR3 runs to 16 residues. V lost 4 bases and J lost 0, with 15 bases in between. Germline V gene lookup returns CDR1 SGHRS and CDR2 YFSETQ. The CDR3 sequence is CASSTRQTSSTDTQYF. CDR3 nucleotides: TGCGCCAGCAGCACTAGACAGACTTCTAGCACAGATACGCAGTATTTT.

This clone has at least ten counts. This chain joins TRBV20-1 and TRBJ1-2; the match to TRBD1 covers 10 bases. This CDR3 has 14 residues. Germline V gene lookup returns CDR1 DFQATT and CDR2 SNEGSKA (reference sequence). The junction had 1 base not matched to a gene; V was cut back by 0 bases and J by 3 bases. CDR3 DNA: TGCAGTGCTAGAGAGGGGACAGGGGACTATGGCTACACCTTC. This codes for CSAREGTGDYGYTF.

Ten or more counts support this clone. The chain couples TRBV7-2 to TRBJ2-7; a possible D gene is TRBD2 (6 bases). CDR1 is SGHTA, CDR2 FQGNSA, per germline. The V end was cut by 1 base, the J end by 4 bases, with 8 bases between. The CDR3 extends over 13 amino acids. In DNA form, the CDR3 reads TGTGCCAGCAGCTTAGACGGGAGTTACGAGCAGTACTTC. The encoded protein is CASSLDGSYEQYF.

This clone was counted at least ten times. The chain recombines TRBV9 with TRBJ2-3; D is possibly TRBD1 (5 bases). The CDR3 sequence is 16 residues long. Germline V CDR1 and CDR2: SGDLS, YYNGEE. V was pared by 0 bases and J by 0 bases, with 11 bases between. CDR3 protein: CASSVGRDDSTDTQYF. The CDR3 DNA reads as TGTGCCAGCAGCGTAGGCAGGGATGATAGCACAGATACGCAGTATTTT.

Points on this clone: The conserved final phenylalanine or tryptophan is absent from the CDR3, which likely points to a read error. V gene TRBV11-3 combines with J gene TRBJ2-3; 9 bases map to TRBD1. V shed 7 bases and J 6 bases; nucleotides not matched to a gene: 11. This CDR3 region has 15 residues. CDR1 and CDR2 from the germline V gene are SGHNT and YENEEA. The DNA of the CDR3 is TGTGCCAGCATCCTCCGGACAGGGGTTTGGGATACGCAGTATCTT. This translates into CASILRTGVWDTQYL.

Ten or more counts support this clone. This chain's CDR3 is CAWAPGTSGISYEQYF. The CDR3 DNA reads TGTGCCTGGGCACCAGGGACTAGCGGGATTTCCTACGAGCAGTACTTC. The V gene is TRBV30, the J gene TRBJ2-7; 13 positions match TRBD2. Germline values: CDR1 GTSNPN, CDR2 SVGIG (reference sequence). CDR3 length: 16 amino acids. Trimming cost V 5 bases and J 1 base; bases outside gene matches: 8.

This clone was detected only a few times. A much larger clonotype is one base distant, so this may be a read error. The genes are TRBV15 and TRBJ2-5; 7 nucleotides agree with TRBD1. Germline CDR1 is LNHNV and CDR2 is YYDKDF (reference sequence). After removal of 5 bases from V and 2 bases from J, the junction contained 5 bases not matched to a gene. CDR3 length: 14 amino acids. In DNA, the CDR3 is TGTGCCACCAGCCAGTGGGACAGTCAAGAGACCCAGTACTTC. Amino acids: CATSQWDSQETQYF.

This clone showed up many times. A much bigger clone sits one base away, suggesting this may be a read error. The CDR3 nucleotides are TGTGCCATCAGTGGGTCGACGGGAGTCGGCACAGATACGCAGTATTTT. Its protein is CAISGSTGVGTDTQYF. The V and J genes are TRBV10-3 and TRBJ2-3; D perhaps matches TRBD2 (6 bases). CDR3 size: 16 residues. The V gene's germline CDR1 is ENHRY and CDR2 SYGVKD. Between the trimmed V and J ends, which lost 4 bases and 1 base, there was a span of 15 bases.

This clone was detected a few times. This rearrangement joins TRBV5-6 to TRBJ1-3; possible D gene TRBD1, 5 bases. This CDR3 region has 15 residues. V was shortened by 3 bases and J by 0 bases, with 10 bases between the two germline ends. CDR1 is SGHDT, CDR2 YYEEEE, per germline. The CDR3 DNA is TGTGCCAGCAGCTACCCGGGGGTCTCTGGAAACACCATATATTTT. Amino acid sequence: CASSYPGVSGNTIYF.

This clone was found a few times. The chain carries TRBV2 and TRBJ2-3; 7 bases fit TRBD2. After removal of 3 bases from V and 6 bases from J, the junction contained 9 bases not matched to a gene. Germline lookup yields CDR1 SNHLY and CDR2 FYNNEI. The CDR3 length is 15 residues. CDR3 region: CASSDYREGADTQYF. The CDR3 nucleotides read TGTGCCAGCAGTGACTATAGGGAGGGCGCGGATACGCAGTATTTT.

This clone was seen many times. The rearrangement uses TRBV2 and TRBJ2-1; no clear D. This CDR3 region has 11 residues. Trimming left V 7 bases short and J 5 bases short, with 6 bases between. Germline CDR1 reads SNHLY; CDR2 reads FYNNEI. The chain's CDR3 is CASTLDNEQFF. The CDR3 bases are TGTGCCAGCACTCTGGACAATGAGCAGTTCTTC.

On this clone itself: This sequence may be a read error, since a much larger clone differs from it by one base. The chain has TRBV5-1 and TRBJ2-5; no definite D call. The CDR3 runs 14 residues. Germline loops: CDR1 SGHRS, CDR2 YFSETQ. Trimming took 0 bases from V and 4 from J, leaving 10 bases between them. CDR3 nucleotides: TGCGCCAGCAGCTTGGTTTTGTCAGGAGAGACCCAGTACTTC. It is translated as CASSLVLSGETQYF.

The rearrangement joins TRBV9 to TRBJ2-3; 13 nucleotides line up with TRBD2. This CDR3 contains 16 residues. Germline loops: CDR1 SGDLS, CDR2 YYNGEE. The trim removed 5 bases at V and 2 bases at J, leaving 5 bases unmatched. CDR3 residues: CASSDGLAGVTDTQYF. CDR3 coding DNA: TGTGCCAGCAGTGACGGACTAGCGGGAGTCACAGATACGCAGTATTTT.

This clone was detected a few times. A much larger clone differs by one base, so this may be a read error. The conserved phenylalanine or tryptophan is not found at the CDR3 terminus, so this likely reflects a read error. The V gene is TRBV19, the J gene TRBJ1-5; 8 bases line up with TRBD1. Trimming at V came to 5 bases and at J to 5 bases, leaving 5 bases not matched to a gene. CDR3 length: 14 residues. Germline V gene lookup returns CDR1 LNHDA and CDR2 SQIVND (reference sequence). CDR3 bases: TGTGCCAGTAGTCCGTCAGGGGGCTATCAGCCCCAGCATGTT. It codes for CASSPSGGYQPQHV.

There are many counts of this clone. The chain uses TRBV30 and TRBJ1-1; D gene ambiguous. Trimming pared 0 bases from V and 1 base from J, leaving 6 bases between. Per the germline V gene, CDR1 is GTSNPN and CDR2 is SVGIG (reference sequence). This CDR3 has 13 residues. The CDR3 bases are TGTGCCTGGAGTGTGGGCGGGAACACTGAAGCTTTCTTT. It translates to CAWSVGGNTEAFF.

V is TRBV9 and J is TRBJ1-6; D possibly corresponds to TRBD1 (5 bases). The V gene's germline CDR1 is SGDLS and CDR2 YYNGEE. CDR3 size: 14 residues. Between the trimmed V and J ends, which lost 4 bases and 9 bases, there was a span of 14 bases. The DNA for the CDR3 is TGTGCCAGCAGCCCTCAGGGTCTGGGTTCACCCCTCCACTTT. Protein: CASSPQGLGSPLHF.

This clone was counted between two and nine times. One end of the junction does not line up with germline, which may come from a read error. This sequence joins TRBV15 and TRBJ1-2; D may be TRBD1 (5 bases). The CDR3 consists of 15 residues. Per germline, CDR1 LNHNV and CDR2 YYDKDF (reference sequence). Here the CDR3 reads CATSGYSGANYCYTF. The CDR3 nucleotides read TGTGCCACCAGCGGATACAGTGGGGCTAACTATTGCTACACCTTC.

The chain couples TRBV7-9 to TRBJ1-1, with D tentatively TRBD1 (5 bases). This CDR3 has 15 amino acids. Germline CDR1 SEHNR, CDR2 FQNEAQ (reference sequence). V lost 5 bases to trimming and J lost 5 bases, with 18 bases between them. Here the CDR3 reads CASSELGGGPTEAFF. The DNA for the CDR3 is TGTGCCAGCAGCGAACTTGGGGGGGGTCCAACTGAAGCTTTCTTT. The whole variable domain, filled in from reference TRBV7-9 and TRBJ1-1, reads DTGVSQNPRHKITKRGQNVTFRCDPISEHNRLYWYRQTLGQGPEFLTYFQNEAQLEKSRLLSDRFSAERPKGSFSTLEIQRTEQGDSAMYLCASSELGGGPTEAFFGQGTRLTVV.

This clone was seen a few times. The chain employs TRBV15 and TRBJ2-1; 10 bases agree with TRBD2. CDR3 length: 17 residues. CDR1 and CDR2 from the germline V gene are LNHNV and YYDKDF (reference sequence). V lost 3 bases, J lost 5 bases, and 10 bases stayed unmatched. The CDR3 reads CATSSAKLAGENNEQFF. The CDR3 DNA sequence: TGTGCCACCAGCAGCGCGAAGCTAGCGGGAGAAAACAATGAGCAGTTCTTC.

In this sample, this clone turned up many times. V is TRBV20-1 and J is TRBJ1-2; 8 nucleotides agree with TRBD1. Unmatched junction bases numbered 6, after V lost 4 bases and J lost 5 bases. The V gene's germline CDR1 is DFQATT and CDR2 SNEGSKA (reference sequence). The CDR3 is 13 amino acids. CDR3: CSATGQGPYGYTF. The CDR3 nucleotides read TGCAGTGCTACTGGACAGGGTCCTTATGGCTACACCTTC.

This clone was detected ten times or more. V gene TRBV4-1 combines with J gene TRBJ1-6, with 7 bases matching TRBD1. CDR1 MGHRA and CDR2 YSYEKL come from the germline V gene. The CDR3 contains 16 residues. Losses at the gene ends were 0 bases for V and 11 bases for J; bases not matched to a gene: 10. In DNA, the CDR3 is TGCGCCAGCAGCCAAGACATTAGACAGGGTTGGACACCCCTCCACTTT. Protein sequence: CASSQDIRQGWTPLHF.

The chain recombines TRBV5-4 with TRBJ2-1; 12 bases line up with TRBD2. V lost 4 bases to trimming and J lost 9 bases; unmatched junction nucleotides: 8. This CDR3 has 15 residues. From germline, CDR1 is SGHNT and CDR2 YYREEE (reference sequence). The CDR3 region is CASSGGLAGKGEQFF. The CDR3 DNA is TGTGCCAGCAGCGGGGGACTAGCGGGCAAAGGTGAGCAGTTCTTC.